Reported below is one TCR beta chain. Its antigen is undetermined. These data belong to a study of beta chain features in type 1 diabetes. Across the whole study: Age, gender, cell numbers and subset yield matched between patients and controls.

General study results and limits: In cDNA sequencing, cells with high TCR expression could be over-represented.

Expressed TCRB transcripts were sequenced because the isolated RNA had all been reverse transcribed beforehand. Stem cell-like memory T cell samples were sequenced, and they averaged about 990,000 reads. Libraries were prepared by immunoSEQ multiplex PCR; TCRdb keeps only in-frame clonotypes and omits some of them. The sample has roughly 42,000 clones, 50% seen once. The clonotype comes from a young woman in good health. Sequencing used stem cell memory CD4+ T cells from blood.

CDR3 coding DNA: TGTGCCAGCAGCTTCTTGGCGGGAGCGGCCTACAATGAGCAGTTCTTC. This encodes CASSFLAGAAYNEQFF. The rearrangement uses TRBV7-3 and TRBJ2-1; 7 positions match TRBD2. The length of the CDR3 is 16 residues. CDR1 and CDR2 from the germline V gene are SGHTA and FQGTGA. J gave up 2 bases and V 3 bases, and 7 bases lay outside the gene matches.